This T cell receptor beta chain was captured by sequencing in a study of siplizumab effects on memory and regulatory T cells. Overall study results and limits: No more than a minor fraction of alloreactive clones could be traced back to unstimulated subsets. Alloreactive sequences that could be traced to unstimulated CD4+ memory cells showed a significant reduction under siplizumab. Naive T cells were seemingly more diverse than memory cells, and major contributions to the alloresponse seemed to be made by them.

The table came from immunoSEQ multiplex PCR; TCRdb's copy has only in-frame clones and leaves some out. The repertoire includes about 100,000 clones, about 93% of them detected once, and approximately 0.66% sits in the top ten. Worth noting for this clone: Its antigen is undetermined.

This CDR3 has 14 amino acids. CDR1 and CDR2 (germline): SQVTM, ANQGSEA. The ends lost 5 bases at V and 5 bases at J; junction bases unmatched: 11. The sequence derives from a human donor in good health. What was sequenced was Tregs sorted from blood. This chain joins TRBV29-1 and TRBJ1-2; 7 bases are a match to TRBD1. This chain's CDR3 is CSVSAGTEIYGYTF. Here the CDR3 DNA reads TGCAGCGTTTCTGCGGGGACAGAAATTTATGGCTACACCTTC.